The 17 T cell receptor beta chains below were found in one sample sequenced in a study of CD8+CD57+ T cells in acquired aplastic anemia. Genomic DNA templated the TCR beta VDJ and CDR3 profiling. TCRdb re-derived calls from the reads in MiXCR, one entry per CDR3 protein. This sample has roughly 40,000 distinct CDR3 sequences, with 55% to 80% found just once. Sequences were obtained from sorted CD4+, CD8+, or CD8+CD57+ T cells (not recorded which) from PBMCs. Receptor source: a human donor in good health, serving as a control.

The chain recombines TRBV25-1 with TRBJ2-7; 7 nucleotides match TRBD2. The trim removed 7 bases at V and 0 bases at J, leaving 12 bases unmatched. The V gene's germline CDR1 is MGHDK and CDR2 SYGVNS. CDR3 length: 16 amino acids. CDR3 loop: CASTGHTSGGSYEQYF. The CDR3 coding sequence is TGTGCCAGCACCGGACATACCTCGGGGGGCTCCTACGAGCAGTACTTC.

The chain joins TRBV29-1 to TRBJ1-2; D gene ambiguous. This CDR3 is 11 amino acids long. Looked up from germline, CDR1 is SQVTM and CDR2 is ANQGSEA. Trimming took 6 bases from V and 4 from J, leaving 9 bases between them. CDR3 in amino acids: CSVVSSYGYTF. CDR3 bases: TGCAGCGTGGTCAGTAGCTATGGCTACACCTTC.

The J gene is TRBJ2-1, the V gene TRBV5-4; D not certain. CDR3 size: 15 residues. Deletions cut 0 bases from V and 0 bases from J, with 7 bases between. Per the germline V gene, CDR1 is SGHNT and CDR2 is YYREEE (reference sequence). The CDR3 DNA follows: TGTGCCAGCAGCTTGGAGTCTAGCTCCTACAATGAGCAGTTCTTC. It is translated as CASSLESSSYNEQFF.

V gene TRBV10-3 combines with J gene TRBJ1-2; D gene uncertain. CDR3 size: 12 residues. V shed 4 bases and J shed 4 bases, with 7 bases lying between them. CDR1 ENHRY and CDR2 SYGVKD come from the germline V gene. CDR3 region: CAISVNGYGYTF. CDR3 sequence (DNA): TGTGCCATCAGTGTAAACGGCTATGGCTACACCTTC.

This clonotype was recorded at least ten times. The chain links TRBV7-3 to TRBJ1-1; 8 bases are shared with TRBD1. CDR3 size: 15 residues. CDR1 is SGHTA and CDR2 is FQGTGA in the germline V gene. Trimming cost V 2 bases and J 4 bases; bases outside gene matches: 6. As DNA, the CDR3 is TGTGCCAGCAGCTTAGGTGGGCAGGGGGCCACTGAAGCTTTCTTT. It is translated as CASSLGGQGATEAFF.

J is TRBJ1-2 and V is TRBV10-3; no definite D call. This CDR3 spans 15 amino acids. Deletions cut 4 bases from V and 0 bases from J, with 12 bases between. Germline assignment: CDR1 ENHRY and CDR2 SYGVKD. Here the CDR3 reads CAISVGSASNYGYTF. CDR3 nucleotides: TGTGCCATCAGTGTGGGCAGCGCTTCTAACTATGGCTACACCTTC.

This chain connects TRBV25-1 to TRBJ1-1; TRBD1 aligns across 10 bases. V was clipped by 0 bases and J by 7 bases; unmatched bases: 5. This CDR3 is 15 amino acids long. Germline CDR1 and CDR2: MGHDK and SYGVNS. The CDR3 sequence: CASSEYGTGVNEAFF. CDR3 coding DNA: TGTGCCAGCAGTGAATACGGGACAGGGGTTAATGAAGCTTTCTTT.

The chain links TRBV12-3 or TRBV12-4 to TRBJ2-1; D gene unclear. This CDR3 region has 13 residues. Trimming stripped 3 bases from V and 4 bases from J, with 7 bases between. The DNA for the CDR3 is TGTGCCAGCAGTTTGCAACAGTACAATGAGCAGTTCTTC. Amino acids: CASSLQQYNEQFF.

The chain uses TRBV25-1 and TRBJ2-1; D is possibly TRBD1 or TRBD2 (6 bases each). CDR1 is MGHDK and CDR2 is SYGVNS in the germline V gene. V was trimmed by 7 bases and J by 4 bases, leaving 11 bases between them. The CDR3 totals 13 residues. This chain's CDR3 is CASTGGLYNEQFF. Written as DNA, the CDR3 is TGTGCCAGCACTGGGGGGCTATACAATGAGCAGTTCTTC.

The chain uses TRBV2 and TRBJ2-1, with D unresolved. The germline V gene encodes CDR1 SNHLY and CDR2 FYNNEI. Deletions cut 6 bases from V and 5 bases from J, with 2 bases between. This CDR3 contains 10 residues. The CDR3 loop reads CASSHNEQFF. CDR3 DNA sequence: TGTGCCAGCAGCCACAATGAGCAGTTCTTC.

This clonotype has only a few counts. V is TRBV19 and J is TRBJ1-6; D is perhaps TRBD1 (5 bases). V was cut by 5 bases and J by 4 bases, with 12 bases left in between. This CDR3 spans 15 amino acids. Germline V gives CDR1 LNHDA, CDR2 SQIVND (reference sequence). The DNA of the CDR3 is TGTGCCAGTAGTCGCGGGGGAGGGTATAATTCACCCCTCCACTTT. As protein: CASSRGGGYNSPLHF.

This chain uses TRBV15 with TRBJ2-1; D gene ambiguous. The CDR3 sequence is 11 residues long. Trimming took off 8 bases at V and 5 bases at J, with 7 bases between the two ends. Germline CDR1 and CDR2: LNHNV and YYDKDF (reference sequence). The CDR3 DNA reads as TGTGCCACCGAACGGAACAATGAGCAGTTCTTC. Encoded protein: CATERNNEQFF. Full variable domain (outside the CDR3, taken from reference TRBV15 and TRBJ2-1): DAMVIQNPRYQVTQFGKPVTLSCSQTLNHNVMYWYQQKSSQAPKLLFHYYDKDFNNEADTPDNFQSRRPNTSFCFLDIRSPGLGDTAMYLCATERNNEQFFGPGTRLTVL.

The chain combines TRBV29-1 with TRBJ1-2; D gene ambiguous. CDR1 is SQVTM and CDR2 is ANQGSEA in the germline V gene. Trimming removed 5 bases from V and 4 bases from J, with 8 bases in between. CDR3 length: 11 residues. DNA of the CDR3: TGCAGCGTTAATAGCCTCTATGGCTACACCTTC. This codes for CSVNSLYGYTF.

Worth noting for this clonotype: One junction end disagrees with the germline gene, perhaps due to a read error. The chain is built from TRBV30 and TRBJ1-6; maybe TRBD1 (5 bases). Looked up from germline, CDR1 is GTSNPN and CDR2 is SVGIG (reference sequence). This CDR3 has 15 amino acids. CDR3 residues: CAWSGNQGGDSPPHF. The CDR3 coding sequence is TGTGCCTGGAGTGGAAACCAGGGAGGAGATTCACCCCCCCACTTT. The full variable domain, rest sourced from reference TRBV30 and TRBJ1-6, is SQTIHQWPATLVQPVGSPLSLECTVEGTSNPNLYWYRQAAGRGLQLLFYSVGIGQISSEVPQNLSASRPQDRQFILSSKKLLLSDSGFYLCAWSGNQGGDSPPHFGNGTRLTVT.

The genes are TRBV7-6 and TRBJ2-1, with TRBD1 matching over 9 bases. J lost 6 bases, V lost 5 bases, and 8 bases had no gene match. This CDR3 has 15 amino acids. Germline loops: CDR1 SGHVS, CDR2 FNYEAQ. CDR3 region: CASSQPGQGGNEQFF. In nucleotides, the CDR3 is TGTGCCAGCAGCCAACCGGGACAGGGTGGCAATGAGCAGTTCTTC.

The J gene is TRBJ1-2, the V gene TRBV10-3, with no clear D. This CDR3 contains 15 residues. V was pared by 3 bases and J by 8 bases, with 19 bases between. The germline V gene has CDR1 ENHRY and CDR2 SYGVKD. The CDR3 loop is CAISENGLAKGGYTF. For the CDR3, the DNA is TGTGCCATCAGTGAAAATGGGCTGGCTAAAGGCGGCTACACCTTC.

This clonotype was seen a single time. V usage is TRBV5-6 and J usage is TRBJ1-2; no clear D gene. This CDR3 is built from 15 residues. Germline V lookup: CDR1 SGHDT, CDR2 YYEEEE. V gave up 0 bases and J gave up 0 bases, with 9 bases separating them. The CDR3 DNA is TGTGCCAGCAGCTTGGACGGAGGAGCTAACTATGGCTACACCTTC. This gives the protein CASSLDGGANYGYTF.